Following are 6 T cell receptor beta chains from one sample sequenced in a study of technical replicates of blood from several donors. Repertoires were generated with immunoSEQ multiplex PCR, while TCRdb's copy carries only in-frame clones and drops some. The sample holds roughly 60,000 clones; around 88% are singletons and the top ten take approximately 5%. The material sequenced was PBMCs. The receptors shown here come from a human donor in good health. Some clones in this sample may be carry-over from other donors' samples.

The chain carries TRBV6-6 and TRBJ2-1; possibly TRBD2 for D (7 bases). This CDR3 spans 16 amino acids. Trimming left V 2 bases short and J 4 bases short, with 15 bases between. Germline V gives CDR1 MNHNY, CDR2 SVGAGI (reference sequence). The CDR3, as DNA: TGTGCCAGCAGTTACCCACAGGGCGGGAGTTACAATGAGCAGTTCTTC. This sequence encodes CASSYPQGGSYNEQFF.

CDR3: CAWSVQWGGVGTQYF. The CDR3 DNA reads as TGTGCCTGGAGTGTTCAGTGGGGGGGAGTGGGTACGCAGTATTTT. The chain couples TRBV30 to TRBJ2-3; the match to TRBD2 covers 7 bases. The CDR3 contains 15 residues. The ends lost 0 bases at V and 8 bases at J; junction bases unmatched: 11. CDR1 and CDR2 from the germline V gene are GTSNPN and SVGIG (reference sequence).

This clone was found once. V is TRBV5-1 and J is TRBJ2-7; a weak D match, TRBD2 (6 bases). This CDR3 is 13 amino acids long. Deletions cut 2 bases from V and 0 bases from J, with 6 bases between. Germline V gene sequence: CDR1 SGHRS, CDR2 YFSETQ. The CDR3 sequence is CASSFGSSYEQYF. In DNA form, the CDR3 reads TGCGCCAGCAGCTTCGGGAGCTCCTACGAGCAGTACTTC.

This clone appeared a single time. The chain uses TRBV18 and TRBJ1-1; 9 bases are a match to TRBD1. Germline CDR1 KGHSH, CDR2 LQKENI. Germline trimming cut 1 base from V and 1 base from J; bases unmatched to any gene: 7. The CDR3 contains 17 residues. The CDR3 sequence is CASSPQTGGARNTEAFF. In nucleotides, the CDR3 is TGTGCCAGCTCACCACAAACAGGGGGCGCGAGGAACACTGAAGCTTTCTTT.

The gene calls are TRBV7-3 and TRBJ2-3; 8 bases map to TRBD2. Trimming cost V 5 bases and J 2 bases; bases outside gene matches: 9. CDR3 size: 16 residues. Germline V gives CDR1 SGHTA, CDR2 FQGTGA. In DNA, the CDR3 is TGTGCCAGCAGCATCCGAGTAGCGGGAAACACAGATACGCAGTATTTT. This gives the protein CASSIRVAGNTDTQYF.

CDR3 loop: CASSTTGTEWELFF. For the CDR3, the DNA is TGCGCCAGCAGCACGACCGGGACAGAATGGGAGCTGTTTTTT. This chain links TRBV5-1 with TRBJ2-2; 7 bases are a match to TRBD1. The CDR3 contains 14 residues. The germline V gene has CDR1 SGHRS and CDR2 YFSETQ. J lost 9 bases, V lost 4 bases, and 9 bases had no gene match.